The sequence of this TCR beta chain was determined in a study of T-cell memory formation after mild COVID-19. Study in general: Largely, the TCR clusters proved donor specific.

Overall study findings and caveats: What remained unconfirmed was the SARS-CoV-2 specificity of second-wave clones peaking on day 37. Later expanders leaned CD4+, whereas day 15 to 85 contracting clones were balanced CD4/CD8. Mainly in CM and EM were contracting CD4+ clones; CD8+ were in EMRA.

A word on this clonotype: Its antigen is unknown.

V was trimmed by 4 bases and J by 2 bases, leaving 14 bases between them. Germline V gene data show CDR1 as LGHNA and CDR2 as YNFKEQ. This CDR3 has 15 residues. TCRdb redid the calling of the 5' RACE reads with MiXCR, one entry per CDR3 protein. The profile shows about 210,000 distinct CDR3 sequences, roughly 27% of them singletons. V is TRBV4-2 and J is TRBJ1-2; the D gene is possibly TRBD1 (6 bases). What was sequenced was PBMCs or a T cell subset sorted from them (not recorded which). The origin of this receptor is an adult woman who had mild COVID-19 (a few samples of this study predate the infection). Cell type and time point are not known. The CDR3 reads CASSLGQFLNYGYTF. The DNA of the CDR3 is TGTGCCAGCAGCCTAGGACAGTTCCTCAACTATGGCTACACCTTC.